The sequence of this T cell receptor beta chain was determined in a study of T cell responses to AZD1222 COVID-19 vaccine. The CDR3 contains 14 residues when both ends are counted. The table came from immunoSEQ multiplex PCR; TCRdb's copy has only in-frame clones and leaves some out. The sample carries about 99,000 clones, about 91% recorded once. About this clone: Its antigen is currently unknown. A read error is likely, as this CDR3 ends without the conserved phenylalanine or tryptophan. Because the CDR3's place on the DNA is in doubt, the DNA is left out and the CDR3 is given as listed by TCRdb.

Study-level results: All repertoire sampling was performed exclusively after the peak T cell response.

The input for sequencing was peripheral blood, taken on day 0 of AZD1222 vaccination. This TCR came from an adult in good health. The rearrangement joins TRBV21-1 to TRBJ1-6. TRBV21-1 represents a pseudogene. The CDR3 region is CASSKGGGYSPLHL.